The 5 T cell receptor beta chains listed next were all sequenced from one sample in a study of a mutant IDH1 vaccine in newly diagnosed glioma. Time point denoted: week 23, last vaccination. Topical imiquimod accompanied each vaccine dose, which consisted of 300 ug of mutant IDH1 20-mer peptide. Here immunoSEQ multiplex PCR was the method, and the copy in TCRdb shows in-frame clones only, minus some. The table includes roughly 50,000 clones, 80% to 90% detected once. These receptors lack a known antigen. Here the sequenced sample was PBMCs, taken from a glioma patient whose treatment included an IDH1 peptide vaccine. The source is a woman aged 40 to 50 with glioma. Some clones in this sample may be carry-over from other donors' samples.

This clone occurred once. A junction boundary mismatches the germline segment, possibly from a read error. The DNA for the CDR3 is TGTGCTAGCAGCGAAAGGACCGTCCAAGAGACCCAGTACTTC. This sequence encodes CASSERTVQETQYF. The rearrangement uses TRBV7-7 and TRBJ2-5; D unclear. Germline V gene data show CDR1 as SSHAT and CDR2 as FNYEAQ (reference sequence). CDR3 size: 14 residues.

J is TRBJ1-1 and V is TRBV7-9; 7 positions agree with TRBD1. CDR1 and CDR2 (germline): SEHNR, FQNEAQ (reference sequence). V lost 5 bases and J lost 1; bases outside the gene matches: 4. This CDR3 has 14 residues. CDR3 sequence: CASSKGDRNTEAFF. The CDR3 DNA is TGTGCCAGCAGCAAGGGGGACAGGAACACTGAAGCTTTCTTT.

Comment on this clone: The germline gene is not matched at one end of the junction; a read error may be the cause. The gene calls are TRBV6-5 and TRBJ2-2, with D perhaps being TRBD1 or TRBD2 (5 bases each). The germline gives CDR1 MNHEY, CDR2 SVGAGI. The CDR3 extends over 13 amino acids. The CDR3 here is CASSPDSTGEPFF. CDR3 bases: TGTGCCAGCAGTCCTGACAGCACCGGGGAGCCGTTTTTT.

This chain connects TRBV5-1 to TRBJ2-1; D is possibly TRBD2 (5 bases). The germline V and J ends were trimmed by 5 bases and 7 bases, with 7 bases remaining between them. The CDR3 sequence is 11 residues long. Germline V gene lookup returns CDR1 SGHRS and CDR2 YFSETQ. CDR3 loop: CASRSGNEQFF. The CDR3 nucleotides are TGCGCCAGCAGGTCGGGGAATGAGCAGTTCTTC.

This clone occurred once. CDR3 protein: CASSPQTGSFGYTF. CDR3 bases: TGTGCCAGCTCACCTCAAACAGGGAGTTTCGGCTACACCTTC. This chain links TRBV18 with TRBJ1-2; weak D call: TRBD1 (6 bases). Deletions cut 3 bases from V and 8 bases from J, with 16 bases between. Germline lookup yields CDR1 KGHSH and CDR2 LQKENI. This CDR3 is 14 amino acids long.